These 27 T cell receptor beta chains share one sample of origin, sequenced in a study of cytomegalovirus exposure and HLA in healthy donors. Repertoires were generated with immunoSEQ multiplex PCR, while TCRdb's copy carries only in-frame clones and drops some. Here the sample spans some 250,000 clones, 90% being singletons. Sequenced: PBMCs. The receptors were sampled from a woman younger than 35 in good health and CMV-seronegative.

Comments on this clone: Other DNA sequences in this sample translate to the same CDR3. This chain joins TRBV27 and TRBJ1-2; D is ambiguous. Germline CDR1 is MNHEY and CDR2 is SMNVEV (reference sequence). The length of the CDR3 is 13 residues. V shed 2 bases and J shed 2 bases, with 6 bases lying between them. CDR3: CASSLRGNYGYTF. In nucleotides, the CDR3 is TGTGCCAGCAGTTTAAGAGGGAACTATGGCTACACCTTC.

This clone has just one count. CDR3 loop: CASSLDLLAQETQYF. CDR3 DNA: TGTGCCAGCAGCTTAGACCTTCTAGCACAAGAGACCCAGTACTTC. The V call is TRBV7-9, the J call TRBJ2-5, with D possibly TRBD2 on 5 matching bases. Deletions cut 1 base from V and 2 bases from J, with 11 bases between. The CDR3 contains 15 residues. Per the germline V gene, CDR1 is SEHNR and CDR2 is FQNEAQ (reference sequence).

V gene TRBV28 combines with J gene TRBJ1-5; D gene ambiguous. Germline assignment: CDR1 MDHEN and CDR2 SYDVKM. The CDR3 consists of 12 residues. Trimming stripped 5 bases from V and 4 bases from J, with 6 bases between. Here the CDR3 reads CASSQTNQPQHF. The CDR3, as DNA: TGTGCCAGCAGTCAGACAAATCAGCCCCAGCATTTT.

V is TRBV2 and J is TRBJ1-5; D is perhaps TRBD1 (6 bases). V lost 3 bases to trimming and J lost 7 bases, with 10 bases between them. From germline, CDR1 is SNHLY and CDR2 FYNNEI. The CDR3 covers 13 residues. This chain's CDR3 is CASSDYRAQPQHF. The CDR3 nucleotides are TGTGCCAGCAGTGATTACAGGGCGCAGCCCCAGCATTTT.

The chain has TRBV5-1 and TRBJ2-1; weak D call: TRBD2 (6 bases). The CDR3 loop spans 14 amino acids. Germline values: CDR1 SGHRS, CDR2 YFSETQ. The V end lost 0 bases, the J end lost 7 bases, and 11 bases lay between the germline ends. This CDR3 reads CASSLGGRFNEQFF. CDR3 in DNA: TGCGCCAGCAGCTTGGGGGGGAGGTTTAATGAGCAGTTCTTC.

This clone was recorded once. The CDR3 is CASSLEQPNEKLFF. DNA for the CDR3: TGCGCCAGCAGCTTGGAACAGCCTAATGAAAAACTGTTTTTT. The gene calls are TRBV5-1 and TRBJ1-4; no firm D call. Between the trimmed V and J ends, which lost 0 bases and 3 bases, there was a span of 6 bases. Germline CDR1 SGHRS, CDR2 YFSETQ. The CDR3 consists of 14 residues.

The rearrangement joins TRBV9 to TRBJ2-2, with a tentative D call TRBD1 (6 bases). The CDR3 totals 16 residues. Trimming shortened V by 1 base and J by 3 bases, and 13 bases separated the two germline ends. Per germline, CDR1 SGDLS and CDR2 YYNGEE. The CDR3 sequence is CASSVYGQRDTGELFF. The CDR3 DNA reads as TGTGCCAGCAGCGTATACGGACAGCGAGACACCGGGGAGCTGTTTTTT.

This sequence joins TRBV5-6 and TRBJ1-5; D remains ambiguous. The CDR3 totals 15 residues. CDR1 is SGHDT and CDR2 is YYEEEE in the germline V gene. Trimming took 0 bases from V and 4 from J, leaving 11 bases between them. CDR3 loop: CASSLAGYGNQPQHF. The CDR3 DNA reads as TGTGCCAGCAGCTTGGCGGGGTACGGGAATCAGCCCCAGCATTTT.

V is TRBV5-8 and J is TRBJ1-1; the D is unclear. The length of the CDR3 is 12 residues. Germline V gene sequence: CDR1 SGHTS, CDR2 YDEGEE. V lost 4 bases and J lost 3, with 7 bases in between. For the CDR3, the DNA is TGTGCCAGCAGCCTGGCGGACACTGAAGCTTTCTTT. This translates into CASSLADTEAFF.

This chain uses TRBV29-1 with TRBJ1-2; the D gene is possibly TRBD1 (6 bases). The CDR3 sequence is 12 residues long. CDR1 is SQVTM, CDR2 ANQGSEA, per germline. The ends were cut back, 5 bases at V and 1 base at J, with 8 bases in the middle. This CDR3 is CSVTDSNYGYTF. The CDR3 DNA follows: TGCAGCGTTACGGACAGTAACTATGGCTACACCTTC.

The chain has TRBV9 and TRBJ2-1; D is perhaps TRBD1 (6 bases). The CDR3 is 16 amino acids. Germline CDR1 and CDR2: SGDLS and YYNGEE. The V end was cut by 0 bases, the J end by 4 bases, with 14 bases between. The CDR3 region is CASSVVSGVGYNEQFF. The CDR3 DNA follows: TGTGCCAGCAGCGTAGTTTCAGGGGTAGGGTACAATGAGCAGTTCTTC.

This chain uses TRBV4-2 with TRBJ2-3; possibly TRBD2 for D (7 bases). Germline V gives CDR1 LGHNA, CDR2 YNFKEQ. The ends were cut back, 2 bases at V and 0 bases at J, with 15 bases in the middle. The CDR3 contains 17 residues. For the CDR3, the DNA is TGTGCCAGCAGCCAACTTCCGGGGGGCCCTAGCACAGATACGCAGTATTTT. It yields the protein CASSQLPGGPSTDTQYF.

The V gene is TRBV5-1, the J gene TRBJ2-7, with 7 bases aligning to TRBD1. The V segment lost 2 bases and the J segment 2 bases; nucleotides outside the gene matches: 16. The CDR3 has 18 amino acids. The germline V gene has CDR1 SGHRS and CDR2 YFSETQ. CDR3 amino acids: CASSFGMIGDSGPYEQYV. DNA of the CDR3: TGCGCCAGCAGCTTTGGAATGATTGGGGACAGCGGCCCCTACGAGCAGTACGTC.

The rearrangement links TRBV5-6 to TRBJ2-5, with TRBD2 matching 9 bases. This CDR3 comprises 17 residues. Trimming removed 2 bases from V and 0 bases from J; junction bases left unmatched: 8. From germline, CDR1 is SGHDT and CDR2 YYEEEE. The CDR3 loop is CASSLRGSGGHQETQYF. The DNA of the CDR3 is TGTGCCAGCAGCTTAAGGGGTAGCGGGGGACACCAAGAGACCCAGTACTTC.

The chain joins TRBV7-9 to TRBJ2-6; 8 nucleotides agree with TRBD2. This CDR3 spans 15 amino acids. From germline, CDR1 is SEHNR and CDR2 FQNEAQ (reference sequence). J lost 4 bases, V lost 5 bases, and 4 bases had no gene match. CDR3 loop: CASSRGGAGANVLTF. CDR3 nucleotides: TGTGCCAGCAGCCGGGGGGGTGCCGGGGCCAACGTCCTGACTTTC.

The genes are TRBV18 and TRBJ2-1; TRBD2 matches 7 bases. Germline CDR1 KGHSH, CDR2 LQKENI. V gave up 4 bases and J gave up 4 bases; unmatched junction bases: 7. There are 15 residues in the CDR3. The CDR3 is CASSQPGLPYNEQFF. For the CDR3, the DNA is TGTGCCAGCTCACAGCCGGGACTACCTTACAATGAGCAGTTCTTC.

This chain connects TRBV29-1 to TRBJ2-3; 8 bases map to TRBD2. J was trimmed by 1 base and V by 8 bases; bases with no gene match: 8. CDR1 and CDR2 from the germline V gene are SQVTM and ANQGSEA. The CDR3 spans 14 residues. CDR3 nucleotides: TGCAGCCTAGCTTGGCGGGGGGGCACAGATACGCAGTATTTT. Translated: CSLAWRGGTDTQYF.

The V and J genes are TRBV27 and TRBJ2-5; the match to TRBD2 covers 8 bases. J gave up 5 bases and V 6 bases, and 11 bases lay outside the gene matches. The germline CDR1 and CDR2 sequences are MNHEY and SMNVEV (reference sequence). This CDR3 spans 15 amino acids. The CDR3 DNA reads TGTGCCAGCAGCAATCCGGGACTAGGCGGGGAGACCCAGTACTTC. Protein sequence: CASSNPGLGGETQYF.

The V and J genes are TRBV21-1 and TRBJ1-5. TRBV21-1 is reported as a pseudogene. The CDR3 totals 12 residues. CDR3 region: CATYYSNQPQHF. CDR3 in DNA: TGTGCCACATACTATAGCAATCAGCCCCAGCATTTT.

This clone showed up just once. The rearrangement links TRBV19 to TRBJ1-5; TRBD1 aligns across 7 bases. The length of the CDR3 is 15 residues. The germline V gene encodes CDR1 LNHDA and CDR2 SQIVND (reference sequence). V trimming: 3 bases; J trimming: 1 base; junction bases outside the gene matches: 3. The CDR3 DNA follows: TGTGCCAGTAGTATGAACAGGGGAAGCAATCAGCCCCAGCATTTT. Translated, it gives CASSMNRGSNQPQHF. Based on the CDR3 plus reference TRBV19 and TRBJ1-5, the full variable domain is DGGITQSPKYLFRKEGQNVTLSCEQNLNHDAMYWYRQDPGQGLRLIYYSQIVNDFQKGDIAEGYSVSREKKESFPLTVTSAQKNPTAFYLCASSMNRGSNQPQHFGDGTRLSIL.

This chain joins TRBV27 and TRBJ2-7; 8 bases are a match to TRBD2. Per germline, CDR1 MNHEY and CDR2 SMNVEV (reference sequence). V lost 6 bases and J lost 0; bases outside the gene matches: 7. The CDR3 is 15 amino acids. The CDR3 region is CASSVSGVSSYEQYV. Here the CDR3 DNA reads TGTGCCAGCAGCGTTAGCGGGGTTAGCTCCTACGAGCAGTACGTC.

This chain links TRBV6-5 with TRBJ1-6; D perhaps matches TRBD1 (5 bases). V was clipped by 3 bases and J by 5 bases, with 8 bases between them. The CDR3 loop spans 14 amino acids. Per germline, CDR1 MNHEY and CDR2 SVGAGI. CDR3 coding DNA: TGTGCCAGCAGTTATTTCAGGGATAATTCACCCCTCCACTTT. Translating gives CASSYFRDNSPLHF.

This chain joins TRBV5-1 and TRBJ2-3; 9 nucleotides agree with TRBD2. V dropped 0 bases and J dropped 4; count of bases not matched to a gene: 9. Germline values: CDR1 SGHRS, CDR2 YFSETQ. The CDR3 contains 17 residues. CDR3: CASSLGASGVEPDTQYF. The CDR3 region has the DNA TGCGCCAGCAGCTTGGGCGCTAGCGGGGTTGAACCAGATACGCAGTATTTT.

The chain carries TRBV6-1 and TRBJ1-3; D not resolved. This CDR3 has 11 amino acids. Looked up from germline, CDR1 is MNHNS and CDR2 is SASEGT. Trimming took 2 bases from V and 9 from J, leaving 5 bases between them. The CDR3 coding sequence is TGTGCCAGCAGTGAACTTATCACCATATATTTT. Its protein is CASSELITIYF.

The genes are TRBV5-1 and TRBJ2-2, with 11 bases aligning to TRBD2. The CDR3 is 16 residues long. From germline, CDR1 is SGHRS and CDR2 YFSETQ. J lost 4 bases, V lost 2 bases, and 4 bases had no gene match. The CDR3 sequence: CASSFPSGGSTGELFF. The CDR3 bases are TGCGCCAGCAGCTTCCCTAGCGGGGGGTCCACCGGGGAGCTGTTTTTT.

The V gene is TRBV11-2, the J gene TRBJ1-2; 10 bases align to TRBD1. The CDR3 is 17 amino acids. V lost 0 bases, J lost 8 bases, and 12 bases stayed unmatched. Per the germline V gene, CDR1 is SGHAT and CDR2 is FQNNGV. The CDR3 spells CASSLDLRRDRGRGYTF. The CDR3 DNA reads as TGTGCCAGCAGCTTAGATTTACGGCGGGACAGGGGAAGGGGCTACACCTTC.

The chain is built from TRBV28 and TRBJ1-2; D perhaps matches TRBD1 (5 bases). Looked up from germline, CDR1 is MDHEN and CDR2 is SYDVKM. Trimming stripped 4 bases from V and 6 bases from J, with 24 bases between. The CDR3 covers 17 residues. CDR3 nucleotides: TGTGCCAGCAGTTACGGTAGATGGGGACGGGGGTTCGATGGCTACACCTTC. Translating gives CASSYGRWGRGFDGYTF.